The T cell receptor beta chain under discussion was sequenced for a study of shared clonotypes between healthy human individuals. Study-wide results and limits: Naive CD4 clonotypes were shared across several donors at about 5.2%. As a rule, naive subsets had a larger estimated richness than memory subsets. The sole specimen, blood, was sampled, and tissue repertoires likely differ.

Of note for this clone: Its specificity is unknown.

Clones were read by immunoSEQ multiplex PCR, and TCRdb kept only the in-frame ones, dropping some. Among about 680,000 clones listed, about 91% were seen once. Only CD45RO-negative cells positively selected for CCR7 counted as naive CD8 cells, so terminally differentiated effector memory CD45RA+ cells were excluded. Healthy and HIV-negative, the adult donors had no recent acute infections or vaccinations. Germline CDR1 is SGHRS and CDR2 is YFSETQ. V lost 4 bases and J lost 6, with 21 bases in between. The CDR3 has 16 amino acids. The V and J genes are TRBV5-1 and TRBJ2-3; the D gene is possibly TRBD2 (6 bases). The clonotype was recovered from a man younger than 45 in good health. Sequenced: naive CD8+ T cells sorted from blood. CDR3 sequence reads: CASSANYGGATDTQYF. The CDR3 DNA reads TGCGCCAGCAGCGCTAACTATGGAGGGGCGACGGATACGCAGTATTTT.